These 21 T cell receptor beta chains share one sample of origin, sequenced in a study of vaccination effects on CD4 cells after COVID-19. Antigen specificity for these receptors is unknown. Expansion of antigen-specific CD4+ T cells with viral peptide pools was carried out by the ViraFEST assay before sequencing. Upon completion of 10 to 11 days in culture, CD4+ T cells were isolated. All study participants received two doses of BNT162b2 or mRNA-1273 vaccine. Produced via immunoSEQ multiplex PCR; TCRdb's table is partial and in-frame only. The sample holds nearly 30,000 clones, around 85% seen once. The sequencing here drew on CD4+ T cells from PBMCs cultured with SARS-CoV-2 spike peptides, taken after COVID-19 vaccination. These receptors originate from a human donor who received a COVID-19 vaccine. Some clones in this sample may be carry-over from other donors' samples.

This rearrangement joins TRBV5-5 to TRBJ1-2; maybe TRBD1 (6 bases). This CDR3 has 13 amino acids. CDR1 is SGHKS and CDR2 is YYEKEE in the germline V gene (reference sequence). Trimming left V 4 bases short and J 6 bases short, with 13 bases between. The CDR3 sequence is CASSLQGSHGYTF. As DNA, the CDR3 is TGTGCCAGCAGCCTACAGGGTAGCCATGGCTACACCTTC. Combining the CDR3 with reference TRBV5-5 and TRBJ1-2 gives the whole variable domain DAGVTQSPTHLIKTRGQQVTLRCSPISGHKSVSWYQQVLGQGPQFIFQYYEKEERGRGNFPDRFSARQFPNYSSELNVNALLLGDSALYLCASSLQGSHGYTFGSGTRLTVV.

CDR3: CASSFRQGYEQYV. In DNA, the CDR3 is TGTGCCAGCAGTTTCCGGCAGGGCTACGAGCAGTACGTC. The chain joins TRBV6-2 or TRBV6-3 to TRBJ2-7, with TRBD1 as a possible D gene (5 bases). This CDR3 is 13 amino acids long. Trimming took off 4 bases at V and 3 bases at J, with 10 bases between the two ends. CDR1 is MNHEY and CDR2 is SVGEGT in the germline V gene.

This clone is a singleton in its sample. The chain employs TRBV25-1 and TRBJ2-1; 9 positions agree with TRBD1. This CDR3 is built from 16 residues. Germline V gives CDR1 MGHDK, CDR2 SYGVNS. V shed 7 bases, J shed 6 bases, and the junction held 13 bases outside the gene matches. Here the CDR3 reads CASNSPPGQGGNEQFF. CDR3 nucleotide sequence: TGTGCCAGCAATTCCCCCCCGGGACAGGGTGGCAATGAGCAGTTCTTC. Based on the CDR3 plus reference TRBV25-1 and TRBJ2-1, the full variable domain is EADIYQTPRYLVIGTGKKITLECSQTMGHDKMYWYQQDPGMELHLIHYSYGVNSTEKGDLSSESTVSRIRTEHFPLTLESARPSHTSQYLCASNSPPGQGGNEQFFGPGTRLTVL.

The rearrangement joins TRBV5-1 to TRBJ2-3; no definite D call. The ends were cut back, 2 bases at V and 4 bases at J, with 5 bases in the middle. This CDR3 spans 12 amino acids. The germline V gene encodes CDR1 SGHRS and CDR2 YFSETQ. As DNA, the CDR3 is TGCGCCAGCAGCTTTCTGGCAGATACGCAGTATTTT. It specifies CASSFLADTQYF. Filled out from reference TRBV5-1 and TRBJ2-3, the complete variable domain reads KAGVTQTPRYLIKTRGQQVTLSCSPISGHRSVSWYQQTPGQGLQFLFEYFSETQRNKGNFPGRFSGRQFSNSRSEMNVSTLELGDSALYLCASSFLADTQYFGPGTRLTVL.

V and J are TRBV24-1 and TRBJ2-3; D unclear. The CDR3 contains 16 residues. The V gene lost 2 bases and the J gene lost 4 bases, with 15 bases spanning the gap. Germline-derived CDR1 and CDR2 are KGHDR and SFDVKD. In nucleotides, the CDR3 is TGTGCCACCAGTGATTATTCCGGTCCAGGCCCAGATACGCAGTATTTT. It encodes CATSDYSGPGPDTQYF.

The chain has TRBV6-5 and TRBJ1-6; 7 nucleotides line up with TRBD1. Germline CDR1 MNHEY, CDR2 SVGAGI. J gave up 6 bases and V 6 bases, and 8 bases lay outside the gene matches. The CDR3 contains 15 residues. CDR3 in amino acids: CASRGWGTVNSPLHF. The CDR3, as DNA: TGTGCCAGCAGGGGCTGGGGGACAGTTAATTCACCCCTCCACTTT.

The rearrangement links TRBV12-5 to TRBJ1-5, with 8 bases aligning to TRBD1. The CDR3 covers 15 residues. J gave up 2 bases and V 1 base, and 1 base lay outside the gene matches. Germline V lookup: CDR1 LGHNT, CDR2 FRNRAP. As DNA, the CDR3 is TGTGCTAGTGGTTTGGGACAGGGGCGCAATCAGCCCCAGCATTTT. Its protein product is CASGLGQGRNQPQHF.

The rearrangement uses TRBV11-2 and TRBJ1-2, with 9 bases lining up with TRBD1. Losses at the gene ends were 5 bases for V and 4 bases for J; bases not matched to a gene: 14. The CDR3 is 17 residues long. The germline V gene has CDR1 SGHAT and CDR2 FQNNGV. This CDR3 is CASSHYRGPFISYGYTF. As DNA, the CDR3 is TGTGCCAGCAGCCACTACAGGGGGCCTTTTATCTCCTATGGCTACACCTTC. The full variable domain, rest sourced from reference TRBV11-2 and TRBJ1-2, is EAGVAQSPRYKIIEKRQSVAFWCNPISGHATLYWYQQILGQGPKLLIQFQNNGVVDDSQLPKDRFSAERLKGVDSTLKIQPAKLEDSAVYLCASSHYRGPFISYGYTFGSGTRLTVV.

The V and J genes are TRBV29-1 and TRBJ2-5; 7 bases map to TRBD2. The CDR3 extends over 12 amino acids. The trim removed 4 bases at V and 4 bases at J, leaving 3 bases unmatched. Germline V gives CDR1 SQVTM, CDR2 ANQGSEA. The CDR3: CSVVGGGETQYF. The CDR3 DNA follows: TGCAGCGTTGTTGGGGGGGGAGAGACCCAGTACTTC.

V and J are TRBV6-6 and TRBJ1-1, with 9 bases fitting TRBD1. Losses at the gene ends were 2 bases for V and 1 base for J; bases not matched to a gene: 5. Germline CDR1 is MNHNY and CDR2 is SVGAGI (reference sequence). The CDR3 totals 16 residues. The CDR3 bases are TGTGCCAGCAGTTACACAGGGGGCACAAGGAACACTGAAGCTTTCTTT. This encodes CASSYTGGTRNTEAFF.

This clone is deemed medium-sized (0.01 to 0.1%). The J gene is TRBJ1-3, the V gene TRBV30; perhaps TRBD1 as D (5 bases). V was trimmed by 4 bases and J by 0 bases, leaving 19 bases between them. Germline assignment: CDR1 GTSNPN and CDR2 SVGIG (reference sequence). The CDR3 extends over 17 amino acids. CDR3 bases: TGTGCCTGGAAAACAGGAGGGACGTCGAGCTCTGGAAACACCATATATTTT. Amino acid sequence: CAWKTGGTSSSGNTIYF.

V usage is TRBV5-1 and J usage is TRBJ2-2; D is ambiguous. Germline V gene lookup returns CDR1 SGHRS and CDR2 YFSETQ. Trimming shortened V by 0 bases and J by 5 bases, and 17 bases separated the two germline ends. The CDR3 spans 17 residues. In DNA form, the CDR3 reads TGCGCCAGCAGCTTGGCCCTAGAACGGACCGTTACCGGGGAGCTGTTTTTT. Its protein is CASSLALERTVTGELFF.

This clone appeared a few times. J is TRBJ2-5 and V is TRBV24-1, with 8 bases aligning to TRBD1. This CDR3 comprises 15 residues. V was pared by 6 bases and J by 1 base, with 6 bases of the junction left unmatched. CDR1 is KGHDR, CDR2 SFDVKD, per germline. CDR3 in amino acids: CATSKTGEIQETQYF. In DNA, the CDR3 is TGTGCCACCAGTAAGACAGGGGAGATCCAAGAGACCCAGTACTTC.

The rearrangement uses TRBV6-2 or TRBV6-3 and TRBJ1-5, with no clear D. The length of the CDR3 is 13 residues. V was clipped by 8 bases and J by 11 bases, with 19 bases between them. Germline CDR1 MNHEY, CDR2 SVGEGT. The CDR3 region is CASGSMLDVAQHF. The CDR3 nucleotides are TGTGCCAGCGGTTCTATGCTAGACGTGGCCCAGCATTTT.

This clone has only one observation. This chain connects TRBV28 to TRBJ1-2; 8 bases line up with TRBD1. Germline CDR1 MDHEN, CDR2 SYDVKM. J was trimmed by 8 bases and V by 3 bases; bases with no gene match: 11. The CDR3 contains 15 residues. Here the CDR3 reads CASSLPRGRQGGYTF. The CDR3 bases are TGTGCCAGCAGTTTGCCCAGGGGGCGCCAAGGCGGCTACACCTTC.

The V call is TRBV6-5, the J call TRBJ2-7, with 8 positions matching TRBD1. CDR1 and CDR2 (germline): MNHEY, SVGAGI. The V and J ends lost 5 bases and 6 bases, in that order; junction bases with no gene match: 12. The CDR3 loop spans 15 amino acids. For the CDR3, the DNA is TGTGCCAGCAGTCTCACTGTGGTACAGGGGGGCGAGCAGTACGTC. As protein: CASSLTVVQGGEQYV.

This chain connects TRBV18 to TRBJ1-4; D is uncertain. V dropped 2 bases and J dropped 8 bases, with 9 bases sitting between them. This CDR3 has 13 amino acids. The germline gives CDR1 KGHSH, CDR2 LQKENI. CDR3 sequence reads: CASSPTIGEKLFF. In DNA, the CDR3 is TGTGCCAGCTCACCAACTATAGGAGAAAAACTGTTTTTT.

This clone has only one observation. The chain uses TRBV5-1 and TRBJ1-2; TRBD1 aligns across 7 bases. V trimming: 7 bases; J trimming: 4 bases; junction bases outside the gene matches: 4. This CDR3 has 12 amino acids. CDR1 is SGHRS, CDR2 YFSETQ, per germline. This chain's CDR3 is CASGTDPYGYTF. CDR3 nucleotide sequence: TGCGCCAGCGGGACAGATCCCTATGGCTACACCTTC. Supplemented by reference TRBV5-1 and TRBJ1-2, the full variable domain reads KAGVTQTPRYLIKTRGQQVTLSCSPISGHRSVSWYQQTPGQGLQFLFEYFSETQRNKGNFPGRFSGRQFSNSRSEMNVSTLELGDSALYLCASGTDPYGYTFGSGTRLTVV.

The chain has TRBV2 and TRBJ2-2; the match to TRBD2 covers 7 bases. CDR1 and CDR2 (germline): SNHLY, FYNNEI. V dropped 2 bases and J dropped 8; count of bases not matched to a gene: 5. This CDR3 has 14 amino acids. CDR3 DNA: TGTGCCAGCAGTGAAAGCGGGGCAGGAGGGGAGCTGTTTTTT. It translates to CASSESGAGGELFF.

The rearrangement links TRBV24-1 to TRBJ2-7, with D perhaps given as TRBD1 or TRBD2 (6 bases each). The germline V gene has CDR1 KGHDR and CDR2 SFDVKD. The V end lost 4 bases, the J end lost 5 bases, and 20 bases lay between the germline ends. The CDR3 has 16 amino acids. The CDR3 nucleotides are TGTGCCACCAGTGACCCTCACGGCCCGGAGGGGGACGAGCAGTACGTC. Translating it yields CATSDPHGPEGDEQYV.

The chain recombines TRBV19 with TRBJ2-2; 9 bases match TRBD1. CDR1 LNHDA and CDR2 SQIVND come from the germline V gene (reference sequence). The CDR3 has 16 residues. V lost 10 bases, J lost 3 bases, and 12 bases stayed unmatched. The CDR3 spells CATAHGQGMYTGELFF. The CDR3 nucleotides are TGTGCCACCGCACACGGACAGGGGATGTACACCGGGGAGCTGTTTTTT.